Following are 21 T cell receptor beta chains from one sample sequenced in a study of technical replicates of blood from several donors. Profiling relied on immunoSEQ multiplex PCR, and the TCRdb table lists in-frame clones only, not all of them. The sample consists of tens of thousands of clones, approximately 95% of them appearing once. The specimen was T cells isolated from PBMCs. These receptors all stem from a human donor in good health.

A single count supports this clone. The chain joins TRBV30 to TRBJ2-3, with unresolved D. CDR1 GTSNPN and CDR2 SVGIG come from the germline V gene (reference sequence). This CDR3 comprises 14 residues. Trimming shortened V by 4 bases and J by 4 bases, and 15 bases separated the two germline ends. CDR3 sequence reads: CAWKLPIEPDTQYF. For the CDR3, the DNA is TGTGCCTGGAAACTGCCCATAGAACCAGATACGCAGTATTTT.

The rearrangement links TRBV6-5 to TRBJ1-2; D ambiguous. Germline CDR1 MNHEY, CDR2 SVGAGI. CDR3 size: 13 residues. Trimming left V 4 bases short and J 4 bases short, with 10 bases between. The CDR3 bases are TGTGCCAGCAGTTTAACGGAGTTCTATGGCTACACCTTC. As protein: CASSLTEFYGYTF.

V gene TRBV19 combines with J gene TRBJ2-1; 8 positions match TRBD2. The junction had 7 bases not matched to a gene; V was cut back by 5 bases and J by 4 bases. CDR3 length: 15 amino acids. The germline V gene encodes CDR1 LNHDA and CDR2 SQIVND (reference sequence). CDR3 sequence reads: CASSVLADLYNEQFF. In DNA, the CDR3 is TGTGCCAGTAGTGTACTAGCGGATTTATACAATGAGCAGTTCTTC.

This chain links TRBV5-6 with TRBJ2-6; a possible D gene is TRBD2 (6 bases). Looked up from germline, CDR1 is SGHDT and CDR2 is YYEEEE. The germline V and J ends were trimmed by 3 bases and 4 bases, with 14 bases remaining between them. This CDR3 contains 16 residues. The CDR3 reads CASSWEWAGGANVLTF. The CDR3 bases are TGTGCCAGCAGCTGGGAATGGGCGGGAGGGGCCAACGTCCTGACTTTC. The full variable domain, its missing parts supplied by reference TRBV5-6 and TRBJ2-6, is DAGVTQSPTHLIKTRGQQVTLRCSPKSGHDTVSWYQQALGQGPQFIFQYYEEEERQRGNFPDRFSGHQFPNYSSELNVNALLLGDSALYLCASSWEWAGGANVLTFGAGSRLTVL.

J is TRBJ2-7 and V is TRBV29-1; possibly TRBD2 for D (5 bases). V was clipped by 2 bases and J by 0 bases, with 11 bases between them. This CDR3 has 14 residues. Germline lookup yields CDR1 SQVTM and CDR2 ANQGSEA. CDR3 sequence reads: CSVETPGISYEQYF. Written as DNA, the CDR3 is TGCAGCGTTGAAACTCCCGGGATCTCCTACGAGCAGTACTTC.

This chain links TRBV21-1 with TRBJ2-5; TRBD2, the table's D call, lacks a check against the DNA. TRBV21-1 is a recognized pseudogene. The CDR3 length is 15 residues. The CDR3 loop is CASSKRRRGPETQYF. Here the CDR3 DNA reads TGTGCCAGCAGCAAACGGAGAAGAGGGCCCGAGACCCAGTACTTC.

This chain connects TRBV4-1 to TRBJ1-2; D may be TRBD1 (6 bases). The CDR3 covers 14 residues. V lost 3 bases to trimming and J lost 5 bases, with 13 bases between them. The germline gives CDR1 MGHRA, CDR2 YSYEKL. CDR3 DNA sequence: TGCGCCAGCAGCCAGGGAACAGGGCTTTATGGCTACACCTTC. Amino acids: CASSQGTGLYGYTF.

The gene calls are TRBV7-2 and TRBJ2-1; 7 nucleotides align to TRBD1. V was pared by 4 bases and J by 2 bases, with 5 bases of the junction left unmatched. The germline V gene has CDR1 SGHTA and CDR2 FQGNSA. The length of the CDR3 is 15 residues. DNA for the CDR3: TGTGCCAGCAGCTCCCGACAGGGTGCCTACAATGAGCAGTTCTTC. It translates to CASSSRQGAYNEQFF.

The V gene is TRBV2, the J gene TRBJ2-3, with TRBD2 as a possible D gene (6 bases). Per the germline V gene, CDR1 is SNHLY and CDR2 is FYNNEI. This CDR3 is built from 13 residues. V lost 6 bases, J lost 6 bases, and 13 bases lay in between. CDR3 in amino acids: CASSGSPFDTQYF. In nucleotides, the CDR3 is TGTGCCAGCAGCGGGAGCCCCTTCGATACGCAGTATTTT.

The chain joins TRBV6-5 to TRBJ1-4; 7 nucleotides agree with TRBD1. The CDR3 sequence is 15 residues long. Trimming took 7 bases from V and 4 from J; bases not matched to a gene: 9. Germline CDR1 is MNHEY and CDR2 is SVGAGI. The CDR3 protein is CASKLRGLSNEKLFF. Here the CDR3 DNA reads TGTGCCAGCAAGTTAAGGGGGCTTAGTAATGAAAAACTGTTTTTT.

The gene calls are TRBV7-2 and TRBJ2-5; TRBD2 aligns across 9 bases. The J segment lost 5 bases and the V segment lost 2 bases, leaving 9 bases of the junction unmatched. This CDR3 contains 16 residues. Germline CDR1 is SGHTA and CDR2 is FQGNSA. CDR3 nucleotides: TGTGCCAGCAGCTTAAGATTCCTAGCGGGAACCGAGACCCAGTACTTC. This encodes CASSLRFLAGTETQYF.

The V call is TRBV2, the J call TRBJ2-3; 11 positions agree with TRBD2. J lost 7 bases, V lost 8 bases, and 11 bases had no gene match. From germline, CDR1 is SNHLY and CDR2 FYNNEI. The CDR3 spans 15 residues. The CDR3 spells CASYGLAGVQNTQYF. As DNA, the CDR3 is TGTGCCAGCTACGGACTAGCGGGCGTCCAGAATACGCAGTATTTT.

About this clone: One end of the junction fails to match germline, which may point to a read error. The chain employs TRBV7-2 and TRBJ1-2; 9 nucleotides match TRBD1. Germline V CDR1 and CDR2: SGHTA, FQGNSA. The CDR3 is made up of 18 amino acids. CDR3 sequence reads: CASSLGPGQGPTSYGYTF. For the CDR3, the DNA is TGTGCCAGCAGTTTAGGGCCGGGACAGGGCCCTACGTCTTATGGCTACACCTTC.

This rearrangement joins TRBV27 to TRBJ2-7; 7 nucleotides align to TRBD2. CDR1 MNHEY and CDR2 SMNVEV come from the germline V gene (reference sequence). V trimming: 1 base; J trimming: 2 bases; junction bases outside the gene matches: 5. The CDR3 loop spans 15 amino acids. CDR3 DNA sequence: TGTGCCAGCAGTTTATTTGCTAGCGGAACCTACGAGCAGTACTTC. Translation: CASSLFASGTYEQYF.

The rearrangement links TRBV6-5 to TRBJ2-1; the match to TRBD1 covers 7 bases. CDR3 size: 13 residues. Trimming at V came to 4 bases and at J to 10 bases, leaving 7 bases not matched to a gene. Germline CDR1 reads MNHEY; CDR2 reads SVGAGI. DNA for the CDR3: TGTGCCAGCAGTTCCCCGGACAGGTCCGAGCAGTTCTTC. This sequence encodes CASSSPDRSEQFF.

This chain links TRBV2 with TRBJ2-7, with 8 bases fitting TRBD1. V was pared by 6 bases and J by 4 bases, with 2 bases of the junction left unmatched. This CDR3 spans 12 amino acids. Germline CDR1 and CDR2: SNHLY and FYNNEI. In DNA, the CDR3 is TGTGCCAGCAGGGACAGGGTATACGAGCAGTACTTC. This sequence encodes CASRDRVYEQYF.

This clone was observed a single time. The CDR3 protein is CASSSGFEKLFF. CDR3 sequence (DNA): TGTGCCAGTAGTTCAGGGTTCGAAAAACTGTTTTTT. V and J are TRBV19 and TRBJ1-4; weak D call: TRBD1 (5 bases). V was cut by 5 bases and J by 8 bases, with 9 bases left in between. This CDR3 is 12 amino acids long. Per the germline V gene, CDR1 is LNHDA and CDR2 is SQIVND (reference sequence).

The chain is built from TRBV18 and TRBJ2-1, with D possibly matching TRBD1 (6 bases). The CDR3 length is 14 residues. V lost 2 bases, J lost 2 bases, and 7 bases lay in between. Germline V gene sequence: CDR1 KGHSH, CDR2 LQKENI. Written as DNA, the CDR3 is TGTGCCAGCTCACCAAGGGGGACCTACAATGAGCAGTTCTTC. Translation gives CASSPRGTYNEQFF. Supplemented by reference TRBV18 and TRBJ2-1, the full variable domain reads NAGVMQNPRHLVRRRGQEARLRCSPMKGHSHVYWYRQLPEEGLKFMVYLQKENIIDESGMPKERFSAEFPKEGPSILRIQQVVRGDSAAYFCASSPRGTYNEQFFGPGTRLTVL.

The chain has TRBV5-4 and TRBJ2-7; D is possibly TRBD2 (5 bases). Trimming pared 4 bases from V and 0 bases from J, leaving 11 bases between. CDR1 SGHNT and CDR2 YYREEE come from the germline V gene (reference sequence). The CDR3 is 14 residues long. The DNA of the CDR3 is TGTGCCAGCAGCGCCTCGGGAAGCTCCTACGAGCAGTACTTC. The encoded protein is CASSASGSSYEQYF.

The genes are TRBV11-3 and TRBJ2-7; a weak D match, TRBD2 (6 bases). Germline-derived CDR1 and CDR2 are SGHNT and YENEEA. The CDR3 has 14 residues. The V end was cut by 5 bases, the J end by 4 bases, with 15 bases between. The CDR3 DNA follows: TGTGCCAGCAGCCCGCCCGGGGAGGATTACGAGCAGTACTTC. Residues: CASSPPGEDYEQYF.

The chain recombines TRBV2 with TRBJ2-1, with D perhaps matching TRBD2 (5 bases). Trimming removed 6 bases from V and 3 bases from J, with 15 bases in between. The CDR3 is made up of 15 amino acids. The V gene's germline CDR1 is SNHLY and CDR2 FYNNEI. CDR3 region: CASRREPILYNEQFF. Here the CDR3 DNA reads TGTGCCAGCAGGAGGGAACCGATCCTCTACAATGAGCAGTTCTTC.